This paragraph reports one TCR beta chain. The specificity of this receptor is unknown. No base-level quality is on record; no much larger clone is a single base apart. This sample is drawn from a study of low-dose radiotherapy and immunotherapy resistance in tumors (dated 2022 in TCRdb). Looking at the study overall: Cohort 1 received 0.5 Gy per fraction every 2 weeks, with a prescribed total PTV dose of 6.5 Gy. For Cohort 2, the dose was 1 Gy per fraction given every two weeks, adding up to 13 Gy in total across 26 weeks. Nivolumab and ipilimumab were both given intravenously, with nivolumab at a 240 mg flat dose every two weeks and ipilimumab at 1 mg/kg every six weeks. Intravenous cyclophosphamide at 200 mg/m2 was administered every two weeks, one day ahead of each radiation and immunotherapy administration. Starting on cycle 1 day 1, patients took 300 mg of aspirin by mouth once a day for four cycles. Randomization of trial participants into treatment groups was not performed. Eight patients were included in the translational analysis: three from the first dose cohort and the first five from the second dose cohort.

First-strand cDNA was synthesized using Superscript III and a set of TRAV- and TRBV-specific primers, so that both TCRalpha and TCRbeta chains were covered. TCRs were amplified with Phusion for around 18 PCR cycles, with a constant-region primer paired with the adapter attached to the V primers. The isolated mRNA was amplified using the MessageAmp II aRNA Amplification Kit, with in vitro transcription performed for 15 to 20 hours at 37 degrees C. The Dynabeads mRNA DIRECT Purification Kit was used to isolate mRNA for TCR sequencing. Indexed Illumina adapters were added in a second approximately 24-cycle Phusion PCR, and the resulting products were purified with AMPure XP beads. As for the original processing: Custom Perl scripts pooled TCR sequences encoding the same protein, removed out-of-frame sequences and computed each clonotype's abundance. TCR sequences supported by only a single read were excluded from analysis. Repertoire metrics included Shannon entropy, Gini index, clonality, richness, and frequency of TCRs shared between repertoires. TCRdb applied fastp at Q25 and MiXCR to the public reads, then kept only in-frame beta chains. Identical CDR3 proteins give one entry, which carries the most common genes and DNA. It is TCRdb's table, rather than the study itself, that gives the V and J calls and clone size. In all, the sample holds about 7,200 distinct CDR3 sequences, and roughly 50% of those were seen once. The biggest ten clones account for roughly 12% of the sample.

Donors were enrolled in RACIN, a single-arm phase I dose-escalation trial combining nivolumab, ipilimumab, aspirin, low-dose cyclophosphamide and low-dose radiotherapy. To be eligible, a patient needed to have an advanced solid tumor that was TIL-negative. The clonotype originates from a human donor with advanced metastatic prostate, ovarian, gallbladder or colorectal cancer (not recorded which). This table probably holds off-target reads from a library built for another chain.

The encoded CDR3 is CASSPLGGEQFF. The nucleotides are TGTGCCAGCTCACCATTGGGGGGGGAGCAGTTCTTC. The chain links TRBV18 with TRBJ2-1; 7 middle bases align to TRBD2. The germline V gene supplies CDR1 KGHSH and CDR2 LQKENI. The CDR3, from cysteine to phenylalanine, totals 12 residues. This entry keeps only the CDR3 DNA: 36 bases, framed from base 1. Trimmed from V: 2 bases; trimmed from J: 10 bases; junction bases lacking a gene match: 2.